This TCR beta chain was identified in a study of CD8+CD57+ T cells in acquired aplastic anemia. Turning to the study itself: When averaged, DNA from sorted CD4+ and CD8+ cells came to approximately 3.2 ug. An average of roughly 10 million reads for CD4+ cells was obtained from healthy donors.

The CDR3 has 16 residues. Germline V gene sequence: CDR1 MNHEY, CDR2 SVGAGI. The germline V and J ends were trimmed by 2 bases and 3 bases, with 17 bases remaining between them. Genomic DNA, the template, was used for profiling of the TCR beta VDJ and CDR3. Using its own MiXCR run on the reads, TCRdb lists one record per CDR3 protein. The sample records around 180,000 distinct CDR3 sequences, about 60% being singletons. This clonotype was observed many times. Its antigen is undetermined. Study conclusions and caveats: Patients had under 30 CD8+ CDR3 sequences in common with controls (the shared set). No significant patient-versus-control difference appeared in CD8+ Simpson's diversity.

What was sequenced was sorted CD4+, CD8+, or CD8+CD57+ T cells (not recorded which) from PBMCs. The receptor's source is a human donor in good health. This chain uses TRBV6-5 with TRBJ2-7; D uncertain. The CDR3 region is CASSYTHSSGFYEQYF. CDR3 sequence (DNA): TGTGCCAGCAGTTACACCCACTCTTCAGGATTCTACGAGCAGTACTTC.